A selection of T cell receptor beta chains follows, all from one sample in a study of cytomegalovirus exposure and HLA in healthy donors. TCRdb keeps only in-frame clones here, not all; method: immunoSEQ multiplex PCR. The sample shows some 140,000 clones, approximately 73% of them seen only once. Sequenced sample: PBMCs. The receptor set was obtained from a middle-aged woman in good health and CMV-seronegative. The CDR3 runs from the conserved cysteine through the conserved F or W.

TRBJ1-1,TRBV5-4,CASSLEGTGSTAFF
TRBJ1-2,TRBV5-4,CASRRDRGDYGYTF
TRBJ1-1,TRBV29-1,CSATVRNTEAFF
TRBJ1-2,TRBV7-9,CASSPDSQGGTF
TRBJ1-2,TRBV15,CATSRDGGNYGYTF
TRBJ1-6,TRBV11-2,CASTQRVGGSPLHF
TRBJ2-7,TRBV6-5,CASSYSTSYEQYF
TRBJ2-1,TRBV7-9,CASSLGTAYNEQFF
TRBJ1-2,TRBV5-1,CASSLSVGQLGGYTF
TRBJ1-3,TRBV18,CASSPRTSISGNTIYF
TRBJ1-1,TRBV14,CASSQDQGRNTEAFF
TRBJ2-5,TRBV5-1,CASSLLAGAQETQYF
TRBJ2-1,TRBV2,CASSERPHRTSGGTNEQFF
TRBJ2-2,TRBV9,CASSVGASGGIGELFF
TRBJ1-2,TRBV5-1,CASSLDTGAYGYTF
TRBJ1-1,TRBV2,CASRATGGTEAFF
TRBJ2-7,TRBV9,CASSPMDRYEQYF
TRBJ2-1,TRBV4-1,CASSLYGGVRYNEQFF
TRBJ2-2,TRBV7-8,CASSLVLSGGAGGELFF
TRBJ2-3,TRBV27,CASSFGGGRTDTQYF
TRBJ2-7,TRBV6-5,CASSYLPSGGAHEQYF
TRBJ1-2,TRBV7-9,CASSLGASYGYTF
TRBJ1-1,TRBV7-9,CASTQGALNTEAFF
TRBJ2-1,TRBV7-9,CASSLGQGDYNEQFF
TRBJ2-1,TRBV4-1,CASSRIVQGRGEQFF
TRBJ1-2,TRBV13,CASSSGGYGYTF
TRBJ1-1,TRBV5-4,CASRSQRTEAFF
TRBJ2-1,TRBV7-2,CASSLSVASGVNEQFF
TRBJ2-3,TRBV7-8,CASSTTSTDTQYF
TRBJ1-2,TRBV11-2,CASSPPFPNYGYTF
TRBJ2-1,TRBV6-6,CASSYPGTSIPFF
TRBJ2-7,TRBV7-6,CASSRSSGSLYEQYF
TRBJ2-3,TRBV5-1,CATSLADSSTDTQYF
TRBJ1-3,TRBV5-1,CASSVGTSFGNTIYF
TRBJ1-2,TRBV28,CASRPGGYGYTF
TRBJ2-3,TRBV21-1,CASSNVPKRGDTQYF
TRBJ1-2,TRBV6-1,CASSERDSEFYGYTF
TRBJ2-1,TRBV14,CASSQYLGGGYNEQFF
TRBJ1-3,TRBV9,CASSGLRSSGNTIYF
TRBJ2-1,TRBV11-2,CASSLEGLAGFNEQFF
TRBJ2-3,TRBV12-5,CASGLVTTAGRTPDTQYF
TRBJ1-1,TRBV27,CASSRGWNTEAFF
TRBJ1-2,TRBV19,CASIRTGGPYGYTF